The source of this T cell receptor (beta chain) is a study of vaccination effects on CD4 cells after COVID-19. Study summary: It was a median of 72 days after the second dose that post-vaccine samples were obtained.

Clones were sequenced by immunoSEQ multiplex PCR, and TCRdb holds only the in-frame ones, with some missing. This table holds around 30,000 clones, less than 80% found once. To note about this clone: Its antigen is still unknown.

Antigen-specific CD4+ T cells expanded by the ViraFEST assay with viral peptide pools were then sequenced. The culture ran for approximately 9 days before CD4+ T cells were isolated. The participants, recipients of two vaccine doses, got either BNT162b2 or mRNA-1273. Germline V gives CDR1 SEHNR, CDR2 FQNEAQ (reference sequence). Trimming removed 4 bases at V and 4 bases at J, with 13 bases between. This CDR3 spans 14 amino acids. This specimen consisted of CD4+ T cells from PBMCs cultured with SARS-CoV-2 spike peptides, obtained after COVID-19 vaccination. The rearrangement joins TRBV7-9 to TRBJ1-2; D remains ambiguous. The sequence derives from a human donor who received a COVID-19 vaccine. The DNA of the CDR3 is TGTGCCAGCAGCTCCAGCACCCCAAGCTATGGCTACACCTTC. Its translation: CASSSSTPSYGYTF.